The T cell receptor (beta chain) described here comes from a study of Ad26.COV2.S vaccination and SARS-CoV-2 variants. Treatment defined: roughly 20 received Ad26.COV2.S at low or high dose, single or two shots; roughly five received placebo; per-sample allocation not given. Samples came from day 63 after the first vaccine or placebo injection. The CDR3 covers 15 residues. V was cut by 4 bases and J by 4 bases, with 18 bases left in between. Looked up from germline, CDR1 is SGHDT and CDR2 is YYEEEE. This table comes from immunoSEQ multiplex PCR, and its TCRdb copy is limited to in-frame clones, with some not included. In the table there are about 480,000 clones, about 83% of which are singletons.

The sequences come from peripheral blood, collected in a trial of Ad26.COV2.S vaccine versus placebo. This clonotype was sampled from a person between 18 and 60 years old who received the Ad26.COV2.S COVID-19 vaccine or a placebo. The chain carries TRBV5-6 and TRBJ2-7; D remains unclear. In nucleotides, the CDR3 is TGTGCCAGCAGCGCCCCAGGAACTCTTAGTTACGAGCAGTACTTC. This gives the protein CASSAPGTLSYEQYF.